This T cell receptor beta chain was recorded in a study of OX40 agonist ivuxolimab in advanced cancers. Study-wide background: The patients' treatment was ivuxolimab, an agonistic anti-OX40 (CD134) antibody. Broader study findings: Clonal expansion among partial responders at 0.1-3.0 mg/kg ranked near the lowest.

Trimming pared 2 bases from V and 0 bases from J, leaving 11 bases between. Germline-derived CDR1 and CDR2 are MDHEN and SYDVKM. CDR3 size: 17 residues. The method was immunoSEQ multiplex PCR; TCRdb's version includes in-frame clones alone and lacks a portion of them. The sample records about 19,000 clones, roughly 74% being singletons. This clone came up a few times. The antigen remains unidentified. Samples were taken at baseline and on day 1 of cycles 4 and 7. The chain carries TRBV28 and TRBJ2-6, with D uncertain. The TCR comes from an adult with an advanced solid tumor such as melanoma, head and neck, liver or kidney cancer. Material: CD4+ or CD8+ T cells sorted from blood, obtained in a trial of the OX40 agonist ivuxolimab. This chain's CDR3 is CASSLITAASGANVLTF. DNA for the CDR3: TGTGCCAGCAGTTTAATCACCGCTGCCTCTGGGGCCAACGTCCTGACTTTC.